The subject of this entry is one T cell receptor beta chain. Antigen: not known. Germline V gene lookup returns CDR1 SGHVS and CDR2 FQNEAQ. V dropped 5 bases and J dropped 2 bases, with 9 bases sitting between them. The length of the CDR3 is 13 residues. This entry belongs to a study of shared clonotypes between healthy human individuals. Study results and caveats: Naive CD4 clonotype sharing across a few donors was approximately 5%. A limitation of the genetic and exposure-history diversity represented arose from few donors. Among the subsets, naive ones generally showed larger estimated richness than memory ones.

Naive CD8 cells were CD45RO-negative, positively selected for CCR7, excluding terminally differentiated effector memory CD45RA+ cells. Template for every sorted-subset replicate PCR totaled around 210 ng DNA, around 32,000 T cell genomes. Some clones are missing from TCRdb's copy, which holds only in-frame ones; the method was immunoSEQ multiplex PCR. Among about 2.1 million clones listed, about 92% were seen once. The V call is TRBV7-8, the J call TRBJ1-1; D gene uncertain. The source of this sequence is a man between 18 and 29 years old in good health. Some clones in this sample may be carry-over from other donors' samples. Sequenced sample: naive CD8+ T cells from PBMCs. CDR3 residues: CASSRWQNTEAFF. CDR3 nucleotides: TGTGCCAGCAGCCGCTGGCAAAACACTGAAGCTTTCTTT.